Presented here are 21 T cell receptor beta chains from one specimen sequenced in a study of T cells in Graves' hyperthyroidism and ophthalmopathy. Using RNA transcripts as the source, TCR beta CDR3 regions were amplified. Carried out on the TCR CDR3, a first-round RT-PCR used the HTBI primer set. In TCRdb, the multiplex PCR reads were re-called with MiXCR into one record per CDR3 protein. The sample lists roughly 300,000 distinct CDR3 sequences; approximately 15% were seen once. The sequencing input was blood. The receptors here all came from a woman younger than 45 with Graves' hyperthyroidism.

This clonotype has a count of ten or more. J is TRBJ1-1 and V is TRBV5-1, with D possibly TRBD1 on 6 matching bases. The V gene's germline CDR1 is SGHRS and CDR2 YFSETQ. Trimming stripped 5 bases from V and 0 bases from J, with 14 bases between. The length of the CDR3 is 15 residues. CDR3 in amino acids: CASSSWGALNTEAFF. The CDR3 DNA sequence: TGCGCCAGCAGTTCCTGGGGGGCCTTGAACACTGAAGCTTTCTTT.

The V and J genes are TRBV11-2 and TRBJ2-7, with D perhaps matching TRBD1 (5 bases). The V gene lost 0 bases and the J gene lost 2 bases, with 8 bases spanning the gap. This CDR3 is built from 14 residues. Germline V gene lookup returns CDR1 SGHAT and CDR2 FQNNGV. In DNA, the CDR3 is TGTGCCAGCAGCTTAGAAGACAGAGCCTACGAGCAGTACTTC. Protein product: CASSLEDRAYEQYF.

Turning to this clonotype: A much more abundant neighbour one base away suggests this may be a read error. The CDR3 DNA reads TGTGCCAGCAACAGCGGGGGCACAGATGCGCAGTATTTT. Translating it yields CASNSGGTDAQYF. This chain connects TRBV28 to TRBJ2-3; TRBD2 aligns across 8 bases. This CDR3 has 13 amino acids. Germline values: CDR1 MDHEN, CDR2 SYDVKM.

This clonotype has ten or more counts. The chain combines TRBV12-3 or TRBV12-4 with TRBJ1-5, with unresolved D. The CDR3 covers 13 residues. Trimming stripped 7 bases from V and 4 bases from J, with 11 bases between. The CDR3 bases are TGTGCCAGCACCTGGGCGCAGAATCAGCCCCAGCATTTT. It codes for CASTWAQNQPQHF.

This clonotype has only a few counts. The chain links TRBV18 to TRBJ1-1; 7 nucleotides match TRBD1. This CDR3 has 16 amino acids. V lost 1 base to trimming and J lost 2 bases; unmatched junction nucleotides: 7. CDR1 is KGHSH, CDR2 LQKENI, per germline. CDR3 bases: TGTGCCAGCTCACCACGAATGACAGGGACTAACACTGAAGCTTTCTTT. This sequence encodes CASSPRMTGTNTEAFF.

This clonotype was detected many times. This rearrangement joins TRBV12-3 or TRBV12-4 to TRBJ2-7; 7 nucleotides match TRBD1. This CDR3 comprises 13 residues. Trimming at V came to 2 bases and at J to 5 bases, leaving 3 bases not matched to a gene. The DNA for the CDR3 is TGTGCCAGCAGTTTAAATGGACAGGACGAGCAGTACTTC. Protein: CASSLNGQDEQYF.

The rearrangement uses TRBV10-3 and TRBJ2-7; D is ambiguous. Germline values: CDR1 ENHRY, CDR2 SYGVKD. V was shortened by 11 bases and J by 4 bases, with 15 bases between the two germline ends. CDR3 length: 12 residues. In DNA form, the CDR3 reads TGTGCCGCAAGCAGCCTGAGGTACGAGCAGTACTTC. This encodes CAASSLRYEQYF.

This clonotype came up many times. The chain has TRBV6-1 and TRBJ1-1, with D uncertain. From germline, CDR1 is MNHNS and CDR2 SASEGT. The ends were cut back, 2 bases at V and 1 base at J, with 5 bases in the middle. The CDR3 is made up of 13 amino acids. The CDR3 loop reads CASSELQNTEAFF. CDR3 bases: TGTGCCAGCAGTGAATTACAGAACACTGAAGCTTTCTTT.

This clonotype was observed a handful of times. The V gene is TRBV29-1, the J gene TRBJ2-5; TRBD1 agrees at 10 bases. CDR1 and CDR2 from the germline V gene are SQVTM and ANQGSEA. Losses at the gene ends were 7 bases for V and 0 bases for J; bases not matched to a gene: 8. CDR3 size: 15 residues. The CDR3 is CSAGPGQGYQETQYF. The CDR3 DNA follows: TGCAGCGCAGGTCCGGGACAGGGGTACCAAGAGACCCAGTACTTC.

The table lists this clonotype with many counts. The V call is TRBV5-1, the J call TRBJ2-7; D is ambiguous. The CDR3 runs to 12 residues. Trimming cost V 3 bases and J 6 bases, with 10 bases left between them. Germline V lookup: CDR1 SGHRS, CDR2 YFSETQ. CDR3 in amino acids: CASSSGESEQYF. CDR3 sequence (DNA): TGCGCCAGCAGCTCCGGAGAGTCCGAGCAGTACTTC.

This clonotype was seen ten or more times. DNA of the CDR3: TGTGCCAGCAGAGGGCACGGCGCTGGTGGCTACACCTTC. Its translation: CASRGHGAGGYTF. This rearrangement joins TRBV28 to TRBJ1-2; unclear D gene. Between the trimmed V and J ends, which lost 6 bases and 7 bases, there was a span of 15 bases. This CDR3 is built from 13 residues. CDR1 and CDR2 (germline): MDHEN, SYDVKM.

V and J are TRBV9 and TRBJ1-2; no clear D gene. Germline-derived CDR1 and CDR2 are SGDLS and YYNGEE. The CDR3 sequence is 13 residues long. Between the trimmed V and J ends, which lost 4 bases and 3 bases, there was a span of 10 bases. CDR3 in amino acids: CASSLSSYYGYTF. The DNA of the CDR3 is TGTGCCAGCAGCCTATCGAGCTACTATGGCTACACCTTC.

This chain connects TRBV6-2 or TRBV6-3 to TRBJ2-3, with a possible D match to TRBD2 (6 bases). V was clipped by 5 bases and J by 3 bases, with 9 bases between them. The germline CDR1 and CDR2 sequences are MNHEY and SVGEGT. The CDR3 totals 13 residues. CDR3 nucleotide sequence: TGTGCCAGCAGTCGGGACTTAACAGATACGCAGTATTTT. Its translation is CASSRDLTDTQYF.

This clonotype was counted many times. The chain combines TRBV28 with TRBJ1-2; no definite D call. The V gene's germline CDR1 is MDHEN and CDR2 SYDVKM. This CDR3 spans 11 amino acids. With 3 bases removed from V and 8 bases from J, the gap between germline ends came to 7 bases. The CDR3 DNA sequence: TGTGCCAGCAGTTTCGGTCCGGGCTACACCTTC. This gives the protein CASSFGPGYTF.

This clonotype appeared many times. The V gene is TRBV7-2, the J gene TRBJ2-2, with D perhaps matching TRBD2 (5 bases). Germline CDR1 is SGHTA and CDR2 is FQGNSA. The CDR3 runs 14 residues. Trimming left V 1 base short and J 6 bases short, with 9 bases between. In nucleotides, the CDR3 is TGTGCCAGCAGCTTAGACACTAGAGCCGGGGAGCTGTTTTTT. Its protein is CASSLDTRAGELFF.

V gene TRBV7-9 combines with J gene TRBJ2-4, with TRBD1 identical over 7 bases. The length of the CDR3 is 13 residues. Germline V CDR1 and CDR2: SEHNR, FQNEAQ (reference sequence). The V gene end was trimmed by 4 bases and the J gene end by 7 bases; junction bases not matched to a gene: 4. CDR3 DNA: TGTGCCAGCAGCTCCTCGGGACAGAACATTCAGTACTTC. Amino acid sequence: CASSSSGQNIQYF. Complete variable domain (other parts from reference TRBV7-9 and TRBJ2-4): DTGVSQNPRHKITKRGQNVTFRCDPISEHNRLYWYRQTLGQGPEFLTYFQNEAQLEKSRLLSDRFSAERPKGSFSTLEIQRTEQGDSAMYLCASSSSGQNIQYFGAGTRLSVL.

This clonotype was seen many times. The chain employs TRBV3-1 and TRBJ1-4; no clear D. Germline values: CDR1 LGHDT, CDR2 YNNKEL (reference sequence). The CDR3 has 15 amino acids. With 2 bases removed from V and 6 bases from J, the gap between germline ends came to 13 bases. In DNA, the CDR3 is TGTGCCAGCAGCCAACGCCGGGGAAGATATGAAAAACTGTTTTTT. It specifies CASSQRRGRYEKLFF.

This clonotype appeared many times. This chain uses TRBV28 with TRBJ2-7; D not resolved. The ends were cut back, 1 base at V and 4 bases at J, with 5 bases in the middle. Germline loops: CDR1 MDHEN, CDR2 SYDVKM. The CDR3 has 12 amino acids. CDR3 sequence: CASSLYSYEQYF. The CDR3 nucleotides are TGTGCCAGCAGTTTATACAGTTACGAGCAGTACTTC. Based on the CDR3 plus reference TRBV28 and TRBJ2-7, the full variable domain is DVKVTQSSRYLVKRTGEKVFLECVQDMDHENMFWYRQDPGLGLRLIYFSYDVKMKEKGDIPEGYSVSREKKERFSLILESASTNQTSMYLCASSLYSYEQYFGPGTRLTVT.

This clonotype was seen repeatedly, ten times or more. This chain joins TRBV18 and TRBJ2-3; 9 bases line up with TRBD1. The CDR3 spans 17 residues. Germline lookup yields CDR1 KGHSH and CDR2 LQKENI. V lost 1 base and J lost 3; bases outside the gene matches: 8. In nucleotides, the CDR3 is TGTGCCAGCTCACCACTCACCCGGGACAGGGCTACAGATACGCAGTATTTT. Encoded protein: CASSPLTRDRATDTQYF.

This clonotype occurred once. The chain recombines TRBV11-2 with TRBJ1-1; D is undetermined. The germline gives CDR1 SGHAT, CDR2 FQNNGV. The V and J ends lost 1 base and 11 bases respectively, with 17 bases between them. The CDR3 extends over 14 amino acids. In DNA, the CDR3 is TGTGCCAGCAGCTTAGGAGCGCAGGTCGTGTCGGCTTTCTTT. This encodes CASSLGAQVVSAFF.

A few counts support this clonotype. The chain combines TRBV9 with TRBJ1-1; unclear D gene. The germline V and J ends were trimmed by 3 bases and 5 bases, with 20 bases remaining between them. The CDR3 runs 16 residues. Germline V gene sequence: CDR1 SGDLS, CDR2 YYNGEE. CDR3 region: CASSGDPDGSETEAFF. CDR3 sequence (DNA): TGTGCCAGCAGCGGTGACCCCGACGGGTCAGAGACTGAAGCTTTCTTT.